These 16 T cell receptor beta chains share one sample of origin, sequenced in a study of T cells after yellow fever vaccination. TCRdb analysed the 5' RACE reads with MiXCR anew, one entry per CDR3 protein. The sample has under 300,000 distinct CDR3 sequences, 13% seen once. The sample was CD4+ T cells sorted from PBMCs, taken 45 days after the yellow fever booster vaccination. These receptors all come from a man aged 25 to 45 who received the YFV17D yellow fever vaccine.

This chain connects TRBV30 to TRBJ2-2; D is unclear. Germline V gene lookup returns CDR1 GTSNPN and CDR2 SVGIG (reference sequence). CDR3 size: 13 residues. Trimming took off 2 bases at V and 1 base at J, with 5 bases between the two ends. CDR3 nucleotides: TGTGCCTGGAGTCGCGGGAACACCGGGGAGCTGTTTTTT. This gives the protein CAWSRGNTGELFF.

The CDR3 loop is CASNINPGELFF. The CDR3 DNA is TGTGCCAGCAATATAAATCCCGGGGAGCTGTTTTTT. V and J are TRBV12-3 or TRBV12-4 and TRBJ2-2; D remains ambiguous. The V end was cut by 7 bases, the J end by 6 bases, with 9 bases between. The CDR3 spans 12 residues.

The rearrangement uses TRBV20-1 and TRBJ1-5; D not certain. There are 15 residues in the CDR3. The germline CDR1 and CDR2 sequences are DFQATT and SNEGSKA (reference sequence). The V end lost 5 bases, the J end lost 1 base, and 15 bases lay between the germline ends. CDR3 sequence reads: CSAPYLGGSNQPQHF. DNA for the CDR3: TGCAGTGCTCCTTACCTGGGCGGCAGCAATCAGCCCCAGCATTTT.

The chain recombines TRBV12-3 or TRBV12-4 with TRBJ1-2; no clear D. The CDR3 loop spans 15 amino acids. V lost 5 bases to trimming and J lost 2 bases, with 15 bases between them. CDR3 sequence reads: CASSTESPLNYGYTF. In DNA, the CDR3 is TGTGCCAGCAGTACTGAGAGCCCCTTGAACTATGGCTACACCTTC.

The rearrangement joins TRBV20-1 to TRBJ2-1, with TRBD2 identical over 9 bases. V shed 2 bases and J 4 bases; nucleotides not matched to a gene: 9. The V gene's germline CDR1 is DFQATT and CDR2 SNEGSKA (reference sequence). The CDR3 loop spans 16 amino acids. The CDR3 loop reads CSARSGTSQTYNEQFF. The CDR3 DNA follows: TGCAGTGCTAGATCCGGGACTAGCCAGACTTACAATGAGCAGTTCTTC.

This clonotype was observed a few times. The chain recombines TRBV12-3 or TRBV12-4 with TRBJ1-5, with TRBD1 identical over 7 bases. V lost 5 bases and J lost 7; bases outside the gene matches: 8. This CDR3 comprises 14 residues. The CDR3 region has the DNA TGTGCCAGCAGTCCTTTAGACAGGGCACAGCCCCAGCATTTT. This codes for CASSPLDRAQPQHF.

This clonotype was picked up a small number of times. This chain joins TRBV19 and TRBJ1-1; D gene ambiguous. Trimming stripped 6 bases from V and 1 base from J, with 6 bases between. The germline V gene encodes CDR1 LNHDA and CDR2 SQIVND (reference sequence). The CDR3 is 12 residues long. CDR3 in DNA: TGTGCCAGTAGCCCTCGGAACACTGAAGCTTTCTTT. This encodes CASSPRNTEAFF.

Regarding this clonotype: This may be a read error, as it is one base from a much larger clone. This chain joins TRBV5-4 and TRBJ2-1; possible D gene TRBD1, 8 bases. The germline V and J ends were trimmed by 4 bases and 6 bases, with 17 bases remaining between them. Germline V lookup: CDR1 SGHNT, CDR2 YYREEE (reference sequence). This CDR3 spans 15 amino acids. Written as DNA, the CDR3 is TGTGCCAGCAGCACAGGGGGGAGGGCCTCCAATGAGCAGTTCTTC. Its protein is CASSTGGRASNEQFF.

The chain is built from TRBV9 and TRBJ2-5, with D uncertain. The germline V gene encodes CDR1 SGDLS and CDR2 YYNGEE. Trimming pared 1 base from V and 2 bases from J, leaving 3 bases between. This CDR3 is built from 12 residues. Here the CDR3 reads CASSVTQETQYF. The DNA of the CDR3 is TGTGCCAGCAGCGTAACACAAGAGACCCAGTACTTC.

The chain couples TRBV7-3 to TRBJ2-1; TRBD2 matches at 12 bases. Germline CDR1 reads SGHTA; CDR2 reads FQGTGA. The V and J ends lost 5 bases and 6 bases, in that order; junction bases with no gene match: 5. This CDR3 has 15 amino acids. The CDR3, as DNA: TGTGCCAGCAGCAAGCCGGGACTAGCGGGCAATGAGCAGTTCTTC. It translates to CASSKPGLAGNEQFF.

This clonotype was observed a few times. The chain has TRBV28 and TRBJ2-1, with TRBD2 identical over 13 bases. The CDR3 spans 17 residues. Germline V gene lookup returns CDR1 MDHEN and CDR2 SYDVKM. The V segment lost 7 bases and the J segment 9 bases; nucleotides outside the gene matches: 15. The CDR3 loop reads CASTGLAGARAGGEQFF. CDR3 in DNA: TGTGCCAGCACCGGACTAGCGGGAGCCCGGGCCGGCGGTGAGCAGTTCTTC.

The CDR3 region has the DNA TGTGCCAGCAGCTTAGACAGGGGGCGCTCCTACGAGCAGTACTTC. Amino acid sequence: CASSLDRGRSYEQYF. The chain carries TRBV7-2 and TRBJ2-7; 9 bases fit TRBD1. Germline CDR1 SGHTA, CDR2 FQGNSA. J lost 0 bases, V lost 1 base, and 1 base had no gene match. There are 15 residues in the CDR3. Looking up the rest from reference TRBV7-2 and TRBJ2-7 gives the full variable domain: GAGVSQSPSNKVTEKGKDVELRCDPISGHTALYWYRQSLGQGLEFLIYFQGNSAPDKSGLPSDRFSAERTGGSVSTLTIQRTQQEDSAVYLCASSLDRGRSYEQYFGPGTRLTVT.

CDR3 loop: CASSERTGYEQYF. The CDR3 coding sequence is TGCGCCAGCAGCGAAAGGACAGGGTACGAGCAGTACTTC. This chain connects TRBV5-1 to TRBJ2-7; TRBD1 agrees at 8 bases. After removal of 4 bases from V and 4 bases from J, the junction contained 4 bases not matched to a gene. Germline V gene data show CDR1 as SGHRS and CDR2 as YFSETQ. This CDR3 region has 13 residues.

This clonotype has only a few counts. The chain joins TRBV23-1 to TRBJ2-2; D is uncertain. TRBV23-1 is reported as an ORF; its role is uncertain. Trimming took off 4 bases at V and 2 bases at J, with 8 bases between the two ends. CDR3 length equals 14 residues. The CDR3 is CASSRFSNTGELFF. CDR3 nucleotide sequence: TGCGCCAGCAGTCGTTTCTCTAACACCGGGGAGCTGTTTTTT.

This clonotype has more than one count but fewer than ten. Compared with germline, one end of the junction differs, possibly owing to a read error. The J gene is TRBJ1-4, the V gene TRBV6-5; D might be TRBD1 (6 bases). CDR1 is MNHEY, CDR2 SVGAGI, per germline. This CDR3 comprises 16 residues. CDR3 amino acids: CASSYSLGQGPSKIVF. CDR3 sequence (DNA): TGTGCCAGCAGTTACTCTCTGGGGCAGGGGCCGAGCAAAATCGTTTTT.

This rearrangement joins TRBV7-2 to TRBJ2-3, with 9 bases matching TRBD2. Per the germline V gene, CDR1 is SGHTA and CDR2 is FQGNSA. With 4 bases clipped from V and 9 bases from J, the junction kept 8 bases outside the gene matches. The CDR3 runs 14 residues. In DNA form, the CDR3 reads TGTGCCAGCAGCTCGACATTAGCGGGAGTCACGCAGTATTTT. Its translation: CASSSTLAGVTQYF. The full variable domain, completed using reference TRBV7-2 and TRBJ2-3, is GAGVSQSPSNKVTEKGKDVELRCDPISGHTALYWYRQSLGQGLEFLIYFQGNSAPDKSGLPSDRFSAERTGGSVSTLTIQRTQQEDSAVYLCASSSTLAGVTQYFGPGTRLTVL.